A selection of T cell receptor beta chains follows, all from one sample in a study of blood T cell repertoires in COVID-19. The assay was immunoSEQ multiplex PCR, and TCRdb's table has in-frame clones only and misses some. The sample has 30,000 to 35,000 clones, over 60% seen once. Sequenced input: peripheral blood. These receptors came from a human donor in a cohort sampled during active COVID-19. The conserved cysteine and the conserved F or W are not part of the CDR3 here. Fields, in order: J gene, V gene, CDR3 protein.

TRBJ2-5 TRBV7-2 ASSLDSGPQETQY
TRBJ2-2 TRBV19 ARGNRRNTGELF
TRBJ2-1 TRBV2 ASSPRGAAYNEQF
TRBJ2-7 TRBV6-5 ASSSLSGPNLYEQY
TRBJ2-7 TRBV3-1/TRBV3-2 ASSPVGAGTRPYEQY
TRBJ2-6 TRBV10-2 ASKRSGRESGANVLT
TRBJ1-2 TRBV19 ASTTDRVNNYGYT
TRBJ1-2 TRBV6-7 ASSYPGQPLNYGYT
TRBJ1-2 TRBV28 ASRESDRVF
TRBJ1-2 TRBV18 ASSPRAGDLNYGYT
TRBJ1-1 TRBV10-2 ASRGSSGHIKGTEAF